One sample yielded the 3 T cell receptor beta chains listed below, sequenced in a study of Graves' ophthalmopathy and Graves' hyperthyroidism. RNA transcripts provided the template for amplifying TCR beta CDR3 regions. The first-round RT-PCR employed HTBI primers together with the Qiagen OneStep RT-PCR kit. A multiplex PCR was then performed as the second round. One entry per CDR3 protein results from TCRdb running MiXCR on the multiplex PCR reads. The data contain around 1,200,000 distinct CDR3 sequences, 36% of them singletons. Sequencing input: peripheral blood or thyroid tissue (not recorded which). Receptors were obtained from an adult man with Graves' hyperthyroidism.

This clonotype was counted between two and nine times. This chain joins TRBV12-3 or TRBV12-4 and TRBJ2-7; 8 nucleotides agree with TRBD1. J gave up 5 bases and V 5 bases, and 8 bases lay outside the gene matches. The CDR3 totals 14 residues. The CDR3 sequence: CASSDDGQGHEQYF. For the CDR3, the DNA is TGTGCCAGCAGTGATGATGGACAGGGCCACGAGCAGTACTTC.

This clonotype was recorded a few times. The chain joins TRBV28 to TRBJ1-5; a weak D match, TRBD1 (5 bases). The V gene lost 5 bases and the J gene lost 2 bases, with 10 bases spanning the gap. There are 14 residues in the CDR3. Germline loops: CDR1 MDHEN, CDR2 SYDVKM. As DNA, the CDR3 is TGTGCCAGCAGTGGTGGGGGTCGCAATCAGCCCCAGCATTTT. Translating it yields CASSGGGRNQPQHF.

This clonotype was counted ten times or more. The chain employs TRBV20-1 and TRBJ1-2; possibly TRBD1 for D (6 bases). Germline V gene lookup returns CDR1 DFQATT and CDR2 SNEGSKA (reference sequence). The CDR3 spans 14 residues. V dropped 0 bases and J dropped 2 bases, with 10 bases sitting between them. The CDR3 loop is CSARDLDRNYGYTF. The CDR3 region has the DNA TGCAGTGCTAGAGATCTCGACAGGAACTATGGCTACACCTTC.